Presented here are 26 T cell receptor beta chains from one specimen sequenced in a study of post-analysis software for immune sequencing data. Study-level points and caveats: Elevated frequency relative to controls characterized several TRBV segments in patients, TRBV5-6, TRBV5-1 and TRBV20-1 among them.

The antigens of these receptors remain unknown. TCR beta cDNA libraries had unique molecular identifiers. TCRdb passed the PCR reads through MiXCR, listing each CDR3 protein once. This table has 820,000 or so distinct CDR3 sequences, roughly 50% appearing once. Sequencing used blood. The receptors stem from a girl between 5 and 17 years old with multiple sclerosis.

The CDR3 region has the DNA TGTGCCAGCAGCTTAGTCTTCTACACTGAAGCTTTCTTT. Translated, it gives CASSLVFYTEAFF. This sequence joins TRBV7-2 and TRBJ1-1; D unclear. The CDR3 totals 13 residues. The germline CDR1 and CDR2 sequences are SGHTA and FQGNSA. Trimming removed 1 base at V and 3 bases at J, with 6 bases between.

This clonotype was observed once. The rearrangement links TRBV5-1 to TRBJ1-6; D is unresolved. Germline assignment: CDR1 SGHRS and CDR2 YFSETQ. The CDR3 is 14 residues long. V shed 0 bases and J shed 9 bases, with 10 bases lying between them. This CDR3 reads CASSLGGDSSPLHF. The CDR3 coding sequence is TGCGCCAGCAGCTTGGGTGGGGATAGTTCACCCCTCCACTTT.

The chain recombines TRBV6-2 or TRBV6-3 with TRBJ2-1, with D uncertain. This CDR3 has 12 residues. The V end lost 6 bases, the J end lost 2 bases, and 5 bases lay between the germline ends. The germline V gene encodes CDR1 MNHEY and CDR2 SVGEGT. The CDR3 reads CASREPYNEQFF. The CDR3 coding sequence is TGTGCCAGCAGGGAGCCCTACAATGAGCAGTTCTTC.

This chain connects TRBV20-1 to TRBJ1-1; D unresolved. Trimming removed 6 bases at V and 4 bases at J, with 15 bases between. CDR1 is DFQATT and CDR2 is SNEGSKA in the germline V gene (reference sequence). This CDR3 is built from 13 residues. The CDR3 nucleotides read TGCAGTGCCCAAGGAGCCCGGGGCACTGAAGCTTTCTTT. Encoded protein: CSAQGARGTEAFF.

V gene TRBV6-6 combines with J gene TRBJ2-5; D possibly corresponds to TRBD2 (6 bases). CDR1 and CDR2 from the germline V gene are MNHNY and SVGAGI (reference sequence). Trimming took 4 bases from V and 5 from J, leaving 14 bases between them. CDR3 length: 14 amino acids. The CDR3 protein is CASSSRRGNETQYF. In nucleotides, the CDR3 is TGTGCCAGCAGTTCCCGGCGCGGGAATGAGACCCAGTACTTC.

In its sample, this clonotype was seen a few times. CDR3 sequence reads: CSVDPGETQYF. The CDR3 DNA is TGCAGCGTTGACCCCGGGGAGACCCAGTACTTC. The V gene is TRBV29-1, the J gene TRBJ2-5; D remains ambiguous. The germline gives CDR1 SQVTM, CDR2 ANQGSEA. V shed 3 bases and J shed 5 bases, with 7 bases lying between them. This CDR3 spans 11 amino acids.

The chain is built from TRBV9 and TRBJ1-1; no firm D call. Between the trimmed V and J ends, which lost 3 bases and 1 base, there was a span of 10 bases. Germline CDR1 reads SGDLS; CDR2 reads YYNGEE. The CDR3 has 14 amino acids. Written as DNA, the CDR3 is TGTGCCAGCAGCGCCATGAGAGGGAACACTGAAGCTTTCTTT. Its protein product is CASSAMRGNTEAFF.

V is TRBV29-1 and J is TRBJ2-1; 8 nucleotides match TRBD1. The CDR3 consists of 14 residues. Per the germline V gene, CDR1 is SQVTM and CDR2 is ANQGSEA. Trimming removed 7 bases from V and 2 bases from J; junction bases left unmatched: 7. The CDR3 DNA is TGCAGCGCCGCGGACAGGGCACCCTACAATGAGCAGTTCTTC. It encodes CSAADRAPYNEQFF.

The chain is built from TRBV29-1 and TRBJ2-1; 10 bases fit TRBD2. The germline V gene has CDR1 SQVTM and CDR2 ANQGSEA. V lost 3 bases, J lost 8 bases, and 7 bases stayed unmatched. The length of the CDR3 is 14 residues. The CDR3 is CSVDGLAGVYEQFF. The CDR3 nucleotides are TGCAGCGTTGATGGTCTAGCGGGAGTTTATGAGCAGTTCTTC.

The CDR3, as DNA: TGTGCCACCTGTTTTGCGACAGGGGGGACCAATGAGCAGTTCTTC. It encodes CATCFATGGTNEQFF. The chain carries TRBV27 and TRBJ2-1; 9 bases map to TRBD1. The CDR3 contains 15 residues. V shed 10 bases, J shed 6 bases, and the junction held 13 bases outside the gene matches. Germline CDR1 MNHEY, CDR2 SMNVEV (reference sequence).

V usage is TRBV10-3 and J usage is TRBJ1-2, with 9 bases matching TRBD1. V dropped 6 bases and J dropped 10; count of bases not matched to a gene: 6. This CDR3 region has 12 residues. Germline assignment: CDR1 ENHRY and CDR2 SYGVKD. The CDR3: CAIRGQGQVYTF. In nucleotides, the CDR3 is TGTGCCATCAGGGGACAGGGACAAGTCTACACCTTC.

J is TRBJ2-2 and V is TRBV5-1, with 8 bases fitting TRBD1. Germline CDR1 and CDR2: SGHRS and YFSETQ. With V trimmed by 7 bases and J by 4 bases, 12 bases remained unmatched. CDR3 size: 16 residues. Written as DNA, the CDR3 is TGCGCCAGCGGCAACGGACAGGGCTCGGGCACCGGGGAGCTGTTTTTT. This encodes CASGNGQGSGTGELFF.

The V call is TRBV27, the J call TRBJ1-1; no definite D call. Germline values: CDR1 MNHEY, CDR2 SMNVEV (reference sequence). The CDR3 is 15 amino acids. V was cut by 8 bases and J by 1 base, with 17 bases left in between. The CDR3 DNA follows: TGTGCCAGCCGACCCCGGTCGCTGGGGAACACTGAAGCTTTCTTT. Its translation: CASRPRSLGNTEAFF.

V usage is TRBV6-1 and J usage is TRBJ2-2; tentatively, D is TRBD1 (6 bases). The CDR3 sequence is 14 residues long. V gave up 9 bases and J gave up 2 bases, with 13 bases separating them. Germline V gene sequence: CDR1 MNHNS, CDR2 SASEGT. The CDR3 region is CASKLDSNTGELFF. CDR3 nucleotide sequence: TGTGCCAGTAAACTGGACAGTAACACCGGGGAGCTGTTTTTT.

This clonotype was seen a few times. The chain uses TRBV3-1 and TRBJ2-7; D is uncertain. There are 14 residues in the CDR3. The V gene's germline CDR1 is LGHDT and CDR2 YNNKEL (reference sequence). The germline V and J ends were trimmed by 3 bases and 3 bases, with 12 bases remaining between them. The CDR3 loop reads CASSHPSPVYEQYF. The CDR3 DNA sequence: TGTGCCAGCAGCCACCCCTCCCCGGTCTACGAGCAGTACTTC.

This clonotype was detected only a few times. This CDR3 reads CASTGRGQPYGYTF. In DNA, the CDR3 is TGTGCCAGCACCGGACGGGGACAACCCTATGGCTACACCTTC. The chain carries TRBV6-6 and TRBJ1-2, with D possibly being TRBD1 (6 bases). Germline loops: CDR1 MNHNY, CDR2 SVGAGI (reference sequence). V lost 7 bases and J lost 4, with 16 bases in between. The CDR3 spans 14 residues.

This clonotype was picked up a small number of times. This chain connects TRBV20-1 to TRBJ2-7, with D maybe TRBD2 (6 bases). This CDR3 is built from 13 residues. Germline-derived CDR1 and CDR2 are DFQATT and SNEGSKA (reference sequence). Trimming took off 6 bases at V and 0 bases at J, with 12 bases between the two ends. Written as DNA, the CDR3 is TGCAGTGCCGAGCGGGCCTCCTCCTACGAGCAGTACTTC. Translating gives CSAERASSYEQYF.

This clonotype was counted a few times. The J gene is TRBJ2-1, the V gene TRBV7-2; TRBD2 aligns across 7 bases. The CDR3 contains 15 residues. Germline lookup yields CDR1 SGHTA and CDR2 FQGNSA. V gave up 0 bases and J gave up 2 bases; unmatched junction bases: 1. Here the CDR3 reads CASSLAAGAYNEQFF. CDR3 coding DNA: TGTGCCAGCAGCTTAGCGGCGGGAGCCTACAATGAGCAGTTCTTC.

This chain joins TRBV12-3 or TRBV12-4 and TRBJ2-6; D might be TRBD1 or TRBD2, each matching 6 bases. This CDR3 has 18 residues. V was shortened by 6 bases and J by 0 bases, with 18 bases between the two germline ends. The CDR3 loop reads CASRPDRRGSSGANVLTF. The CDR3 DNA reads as TGTGCCAGCAGACCCGACAGGAGGGGTAGCTCTGGGGCCAACGTCCTGACTTTC.

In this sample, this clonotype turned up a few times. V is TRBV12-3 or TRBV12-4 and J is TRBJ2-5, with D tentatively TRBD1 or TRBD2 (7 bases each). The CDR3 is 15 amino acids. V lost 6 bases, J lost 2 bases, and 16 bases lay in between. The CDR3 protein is CASSQNRGLQETQYF. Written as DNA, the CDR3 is TGTGCCAGCAGCCAAAACAGGGGACTACAAGAGACCCAGTACTTC.

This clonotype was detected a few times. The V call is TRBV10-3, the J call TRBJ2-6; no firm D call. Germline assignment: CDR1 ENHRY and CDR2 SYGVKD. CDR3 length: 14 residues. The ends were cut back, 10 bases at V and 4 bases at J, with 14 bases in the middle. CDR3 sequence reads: CATRDQTGANVLTF. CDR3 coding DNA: TGTGCCACCCGCGACCAAACAGGGGCCAACGTCCTGACTTTC.

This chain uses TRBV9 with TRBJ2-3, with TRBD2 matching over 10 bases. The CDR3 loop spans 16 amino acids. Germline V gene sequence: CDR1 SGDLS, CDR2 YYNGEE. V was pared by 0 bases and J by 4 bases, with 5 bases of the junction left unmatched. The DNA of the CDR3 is TGTGCCAGCAGCGTAGCAGCGGGAGGGCCGCCAGATACGCAGTATTTT. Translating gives CASSVAAGGPPDTQYF.

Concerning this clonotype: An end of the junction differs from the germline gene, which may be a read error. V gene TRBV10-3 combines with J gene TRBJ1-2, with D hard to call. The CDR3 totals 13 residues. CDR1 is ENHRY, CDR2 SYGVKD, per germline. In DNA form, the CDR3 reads TGTGCCATCAGGGAGTCGGACGCGCGCGGCTACACCTTC. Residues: CAIRESDARGYTF.

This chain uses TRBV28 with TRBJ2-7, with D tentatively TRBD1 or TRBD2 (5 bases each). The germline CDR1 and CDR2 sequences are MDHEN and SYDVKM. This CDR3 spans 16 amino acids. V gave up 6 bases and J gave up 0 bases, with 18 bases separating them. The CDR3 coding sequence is TGTGCCAGCAGCCAATTTCGAGGGGTTAGCTCCTACGAGCAGTACTTC. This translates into CASSQFRGVSSYEQYF.

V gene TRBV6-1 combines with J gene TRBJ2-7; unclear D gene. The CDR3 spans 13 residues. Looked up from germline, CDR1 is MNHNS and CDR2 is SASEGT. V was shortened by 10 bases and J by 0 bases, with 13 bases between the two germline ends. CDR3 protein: CATFNFPSYEQYF. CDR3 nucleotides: TGTGCCACCTTTAATTTTCCCTCCTACGAGCAGTACTTC.

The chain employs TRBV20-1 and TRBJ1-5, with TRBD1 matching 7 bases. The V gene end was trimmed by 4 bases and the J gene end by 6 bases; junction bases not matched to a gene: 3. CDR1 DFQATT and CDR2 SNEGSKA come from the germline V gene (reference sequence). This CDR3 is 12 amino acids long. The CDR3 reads CSATRGCQPQHF. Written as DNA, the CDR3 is TGCAGTGCTACCAGGGGGTGTCAGCCCCAGCATTTT.